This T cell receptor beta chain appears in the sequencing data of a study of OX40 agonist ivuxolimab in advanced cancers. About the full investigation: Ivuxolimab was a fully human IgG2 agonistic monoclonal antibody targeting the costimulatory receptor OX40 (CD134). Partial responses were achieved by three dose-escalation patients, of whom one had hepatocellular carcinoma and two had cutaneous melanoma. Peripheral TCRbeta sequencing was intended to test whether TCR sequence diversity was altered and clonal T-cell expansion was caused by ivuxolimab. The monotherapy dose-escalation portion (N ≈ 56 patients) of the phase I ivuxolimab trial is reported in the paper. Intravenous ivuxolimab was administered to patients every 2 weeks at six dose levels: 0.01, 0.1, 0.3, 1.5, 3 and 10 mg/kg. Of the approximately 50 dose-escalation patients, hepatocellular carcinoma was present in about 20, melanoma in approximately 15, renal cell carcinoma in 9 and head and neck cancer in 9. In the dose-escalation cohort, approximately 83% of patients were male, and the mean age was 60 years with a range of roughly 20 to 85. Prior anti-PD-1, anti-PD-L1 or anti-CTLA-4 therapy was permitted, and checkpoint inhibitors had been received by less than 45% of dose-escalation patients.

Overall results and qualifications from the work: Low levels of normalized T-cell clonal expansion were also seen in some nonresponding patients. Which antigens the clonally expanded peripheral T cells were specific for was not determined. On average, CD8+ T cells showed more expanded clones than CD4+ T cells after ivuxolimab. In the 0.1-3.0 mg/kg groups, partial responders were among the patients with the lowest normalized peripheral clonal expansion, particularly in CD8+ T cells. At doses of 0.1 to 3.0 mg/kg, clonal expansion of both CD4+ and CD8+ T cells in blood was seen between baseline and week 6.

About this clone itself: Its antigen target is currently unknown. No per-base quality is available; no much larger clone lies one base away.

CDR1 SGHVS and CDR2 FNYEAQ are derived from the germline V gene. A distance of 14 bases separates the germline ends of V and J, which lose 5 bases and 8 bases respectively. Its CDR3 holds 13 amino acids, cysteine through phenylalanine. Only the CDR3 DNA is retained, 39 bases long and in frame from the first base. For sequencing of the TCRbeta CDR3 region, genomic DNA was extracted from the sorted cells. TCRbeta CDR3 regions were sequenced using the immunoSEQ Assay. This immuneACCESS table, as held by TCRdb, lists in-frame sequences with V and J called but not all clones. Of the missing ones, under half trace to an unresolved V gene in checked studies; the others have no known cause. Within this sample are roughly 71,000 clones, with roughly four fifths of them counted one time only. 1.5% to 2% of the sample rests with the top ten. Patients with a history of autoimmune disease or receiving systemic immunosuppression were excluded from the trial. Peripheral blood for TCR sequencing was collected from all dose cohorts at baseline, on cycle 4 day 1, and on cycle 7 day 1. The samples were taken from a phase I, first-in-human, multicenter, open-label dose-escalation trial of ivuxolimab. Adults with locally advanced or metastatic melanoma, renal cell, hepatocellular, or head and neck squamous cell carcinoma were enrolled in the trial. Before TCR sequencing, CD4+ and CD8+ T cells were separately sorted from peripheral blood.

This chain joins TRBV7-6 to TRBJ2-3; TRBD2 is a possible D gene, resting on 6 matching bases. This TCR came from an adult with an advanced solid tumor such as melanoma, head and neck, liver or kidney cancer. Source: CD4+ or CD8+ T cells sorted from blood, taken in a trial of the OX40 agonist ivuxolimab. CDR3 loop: CASSPPPGVTQYF. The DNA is TGTGCCAGCAGCCCCCCGCCGGGGGTTACGCAGTATTTT.